Presented here are 8 T cell receptor beta chains from one specimen sequenced in a study of Ad26.COV2.S vaccination and SARS-CoV-2 variants. Sequencing used immunoSEQ multiplex PCR; TCRdb keeps in-frame clones, though not all of them. The sample has hundreds of thousands of clones, around four fifths seen once; the top ten hold around 7.4%. Described treatment: 19 received Ad26.COV2.S at low or high dose, single or two shots; several received placebo; per-sample allocation not given. Day 63 following the first vaccine or placebo injection was when the samples were taken. The material was peripheral blood, obtained in a trial of Ad26.COV2.S vaccine versus placebo. The receptors were gathered from a person aged 18-60 years who received the Ad26.COV2.S COVID-19 vaccine or a placebo.

The V call is TRBV7-2, the J call TRBJ2-1; D unclear. The CDR3 is 13 residues long. Trimming stripped 0 bases from V and 4 bases from J, with 4 bases between. Germline lookup yields CDR1 SGHTA and CDR2 FQGNSA. CDR3 in amino acids: CASSLAVYNEQFF. For the CDR3, the DNA is TGTGCCAGCAGCTTAGCGGTGTACAATGAGCAGTTCTTC.

This chain links TRBV6-2 or TRBV6-3 with TRBJ2-2, with a possible D match to TRBD1 (5 bases). This CDR3 is built from 15 residues. CDR1 is MNHEY, CDR2 SVGEGT, per germline. With 2 bases removed from V and 7 bases from J, the gap between germline ends came to 14 bases. CDR3 in amino acids: CASSYTKPGFGELFF. The DNA for the CDR3 is TGTGCCAGCAGTTACACAAAACCAGGGTTCGGGGAGCTGTTTTTT.

V and J are TRBV19 and TRBJ2-1, with D possibly matching TRBD1 (6 bases). This CDR3 region has 12 residues. Trimming removed 8 bases from V and 6 bases from J, with 11 bases in between. Germline CDR1 and CDR2: LNHDA and SQIVND (reference sequence). The chain's CDR3 is CASGDNFNEQFF. CDR3 in DNA: TGTGCCAGTGGGGACAATTTCAATGAGCAGTTCTTC.

This chain joins TRBV12-3 or TRBV12-4 and TRBJ2-1; 9 bases fit TRBD2. V lost 0 bases to trimming and J lost 9 bases; unmatched junction nucleotides: 0. This CDR3 region has 13 residues. The CDR3 protein is CASSLARGGEQFF. The DNA of the CDR3 is TGTGCCAGCAGTTTAGCGCGGGGGGGTGAGCAGTTCTTC.

The genes are TRBV5-6 and TRBJ1-4; the D gene is possibly TRBD1 (6 bases). The CDR3 covers 16 residues. Germline V lookup: CDR1 SGHDT, CDR2 YYEEEE. Trimming pared 10 bases from V and 3 bases from J, leaving 22 bases between. CDR3 amino acids: CAVRGGDRRANEKLFF. The DNA for the CDR3 is TGTGCCGTACGAGGGGGGGACCGTCGTGCTAATGAAAAACTGTTTTTT.

This clone was seen a handful of times. The rearrangement links TRBV6-5 to TRBJ1-1, with D perhaps matching TRBD1 (5 bases). Germline CDR1 reads MNHEY; CDR2 reads SVGAGI. Trimming stripped 5 bases from V and 0 bases from J, with 7 bases between. The CDR3 is 13 amino acids. The CDR3 protein is CASSLQVNTEAFF. The CDR3 DNA sequence: TGTGCCAGCAGTCTACAGGTGAACACTGAAGCTTTCTTT.

The chain recombines TRBV2 with TRBJ2-5, with TRBD2 matching over 12 bases. The CDR3 length is 14 residues. Germline values: CDR1 SNHLY, CDR2 FYNNEI. After removal of 4 bases from V and 10 bases from J, the junction contained 7 bases not matched to a gene. DNA for the CDR3: TGTGCCAGCAGTGCTAGCGGGGGGGCCGACGTCCAGTACTTC. Its translation: CASSASGGADVQYF.

This sequence joins TRBV12-5 and TRBJ2-2, with no clear D. Trimming took off 4 bases at V and 2 bases at J, with 5 bases between the two ends. The CDR3 has 13 residues. Germline V gene data show CDR1 as LGHNT and CDR2 as FRNRAP. The CDR3: CASGSGNTGELFF. The CDR3 coding sequence is TGTGCTAGTGGTTCCGGTAACACCGGGGAGCTGTTTTTT.